A selection of T cell receptor beta chains follows, all from one sample in a study of blood T cell repertoires in COVID-19. Assay: immunoSEQ multiplex PCR; the TCRdb copy retains only in-frame clones and omits some. The sample yields around 130,000 clones, around 81% seen once. The sequencing sample was made of peripheral blood. All receptors derive from a human donor in a cohort sampled during active COVID-19. Both conserved end residues are part of each CDR3. A D gene is named only where the DNA matches it firmly. Clone size is shown for a subset of rows, as once, few, many or a class of expanded clone.

d_call	v_call	j_call	clone_size	cdr3_nt	cdr3_aa
NA	TRBV12-5	TRBJ2-7	NA	TGTGCTAGTGGTTTGGGCGGGGGCCATTACGAGCAGTACTTC	CASGLGGGHYEQYF
NA	TRBV3-1/TRBV3-2	TRBJ1-1	NA	TGTGCCAGCAGCCAAGGGGTTCGGCTGCGGGGCGCTGAAGCTTTCTTT	CASSQGVRLRGAEAFF
TRBD2	TRBV28	TRBJ2-4	NA	TGTGCCAGCAGTCCCCGGGGGGGTCGAGCCAAAAACATTCAGTACTTC	CASSPRGGRAKNIQYF
TRBD2	TRBV6-5	TRBJ2-2	NA	TGTGCCAGCAGTTCCGGGGGGAGTATCACCGGGGAGCTGTTTTTT	CASSSGGSITGELFF
TRBD1	TRBV29-1	TRBJ2-7	NA	TGCAGCGTAAAACGGGGACAGGGGCCCGAGTACGAGCAGTACTTC	CSVKRGQGPEYEQYF
TRBD2	TRBV6-5	TRBJ2-7	NA	TGTGCCAGCAGTATCCAAGGCGGGGGCTCCTACGAGCAGTACTTC	CASSIQGGGSYEQYF
TRBD1	TRBV6-5	TRBJ1-5	NA	TGTGCCAGCAGCCCCTCCGGACAGGGAAATCAGCCCCAGCATTTT	CASSPSGQGNQPQHF
TRBD1	TRBV2	TRBJ1-2	NA	TGTGCCAGCAGTGGAGGACAGGGGACTAACTATGGCTACACCTTC	CASSGGQGTNYGYTF
TRBD2	TRBV27	TRBJ2-1	NA	TGTGCCAGCAGCCGAAAGCTTCTAGCGGGGGGGCCGGATGAGCAGTTCTTC	CASSRKLLAGGPDEQFF
NA	TRBV5-1	TRBJ1-1	NA	TGCGCCAGCAGCTTTGACAGGTTGAACACTGAAGCTTTCTTT	CASSFDRLNTEAFF
NA	TRBV28	TRBJ1-1	NA	TGTGCCAGCAGTTTGTGGTCCGGGGGTGAAGCTTTCTTT	CASSLWSGGEAFF
TRBD1	TRBV19	TRBJ1-1	NA	TGTGCCAGTAGTACATTCGGGACAGAGAACACTGAAGCTTTCTTT	CASSTFGTENTEAFF
TRBD1	TRBV29-1	TRBJ1-1	NA	TGCAGCGTTGGACAGGGCTCTGAAGCTTTCTTT	CSVGQGSEAFF
TRBD1	TRBV7-8	TRBJ1-5	NA	TGTGCCAGCAGCCATCCCGGGACAGGGAAGGCCAATCAGCCCCAGCATTTT	CASSHPGTGKANQPQHF
TRBD2	TRBV7-2	TRBJ2-3	once	TGTGCCAGCAGCGGGACTAGCGGGGGGCCAAGGTCTTCCCCCGATACGCAGTATTTT	CASSGTSGGPRSSPDTQYF
TRBD2	TRBV6-6	TRBJ2-1	NA	TGTGCCAGCAGTTACCCGGGACTAGGGGTTAGGGAGCAGTTCTTC	CASSYPGLGVREQFF
NA	TRBV7-2	TRBJ2-1	NA	TGTGCCAGCAGTCGTAGTCGGGGGGCCGCCTACAATGAGCAGTTCTTC	CASSRSRGAAYNEQFF
NA	TRBV5-8	TRBJ1-2	NA	TGTGCCAGCAGCTCTAGGTCGGGAGACTATGGCTACACCTTC	CASSSRSGDYGYTF
NA	TRBV28	TRBJ1-6	NA	TGTGCCAGCACCGAGAGCGCAGGACTCTCTAATTCACCCCTCCACTTT	CASTESAGLSNSPLHF
NA	TRBV19	TRBJ1-3	few	TGTGCCAGTTCCGCCCCCCCAGGGAATGGAAACACCATATATTTT	CASSAPPGNGNTIYF
NA	TRBV12-3/TRBV12-4	TRBJ2-4	NA	TGTGCCAGCAGCCTCGGACTATTAGTCACTCAGTACTTC	CASSLGLLVTQYF
NA	TRBV12-3/TRBV12-4	TRBJ1-2	NA	TGTGCCAGCAGTTTCCTGGGGGGGATGGGCTACACCTTC	CASSFLGGMGYTF
NA	TRBV2	TRBJ2-2	NA	TGTGCCAGCAATGTGTTCCAGGGTACCGGGGAGCTGTTTTTT	CASNVFQGTGELFF
TRBD1	TRBV3-1/TRBV3-2	TRBJ1-5	NA	TGTGCCAGCAGCCCGGACAGGGGTGGGGGCAATCAGCCCCAGCATTTT	CASSPDRGGGNQPQHF
NA	TRBV3-1/TRBV3-2	TRBJ1-5	NA	TGTGCCAGCAGCCAAAGGGGGGGGGACCACCAGCATTTT	CASSQRGGDHQHF
NA	TRBV29-1	TRBJ1-2	NA	TGCAGCGTTGGGGTAGGGGATTCTTCCTATGGCTACACCTTC	CSVGVGDSSYGYTF
TRBD2	TRBV2	TRBJ2-5	NA	TGTGCCAGCAGCGCCGGGACTAGCGGGGGGCAAGAGACCCAGTACTTC	CASSAGTSGGQETQYF
TRBD1	TRBV5-1	TRBJ2-5	NA	TGCGCCAGCAGCAACGGACAGGAAGGGACCCAGTACTTC	CASSNGQEGTQYF
NA	TRBV12-5	TRBJ2-2	NA	TGTGCTAGTGGTTTGCCGTCAGGGATGGGCGGGGAGCTGTTTTTT	CASGLPSGMGGELFF
NA	TRBV6-5	TRBJ1-4	NA	TGTGCCAGCAGTCCAACGGGGGGTTCTAATGAAAAACTGTTTTTT	CASSPTGGSNEKLFF
NA	TRBV19	TRBJ2-2	NA	TGTGCCAGTAGTAGCTTACAGGGTGCCGGGGAGCTGTTTTTT	CASSSLQGAGELFF
NA	TRBV7-2	TRBJ1-1	once	TGTGCCAGCAGCTTACAGGGAAACACTGAAGCTTTCTTT	CASSLQGNTEAFF
NA	TRBV7-9	TRBJ1-2	many	TGTGCCATTCCACAGGGATCGCGTACCTATGGCTACACCTTC	CAIPQGSRTYGYTF